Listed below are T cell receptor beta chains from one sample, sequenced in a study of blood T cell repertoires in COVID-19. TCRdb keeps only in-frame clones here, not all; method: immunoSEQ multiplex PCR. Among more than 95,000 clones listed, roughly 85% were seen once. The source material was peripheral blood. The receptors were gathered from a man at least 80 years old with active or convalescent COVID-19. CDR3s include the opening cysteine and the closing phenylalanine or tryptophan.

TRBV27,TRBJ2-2,CASSLAGGRRTGELFF
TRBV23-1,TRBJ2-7,CASSQRRGIRCEQYF
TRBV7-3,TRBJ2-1,CASSAERGGSYNEQFF
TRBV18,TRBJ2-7,CASSPEIAGGAGEQYF
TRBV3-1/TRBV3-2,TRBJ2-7,CASSQESSSYEQYF
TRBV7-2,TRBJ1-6,CASGLDRGNSPLHF
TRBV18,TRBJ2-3,CASSLRRISTDTQYF
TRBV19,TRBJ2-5,CASSSRVFAEETQYF
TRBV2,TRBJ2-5,CASKGGEETQYF
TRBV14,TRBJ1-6,CASRQGLDRGVSPLHF
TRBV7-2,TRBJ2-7,CASSPGQGAHEQYF
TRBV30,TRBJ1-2,CACSQAAYGYTF
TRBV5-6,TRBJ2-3,CASSLEASGSTDTQYF
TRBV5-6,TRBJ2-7,CASSFGTGASYEQYF
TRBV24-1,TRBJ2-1,CATSDASGLVAYNEQFF
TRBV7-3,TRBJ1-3,CASSATIPLNTIYF
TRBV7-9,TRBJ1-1,CASIGGKGVTEAFF
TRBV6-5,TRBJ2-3,CATWDGSKWTDTQYF
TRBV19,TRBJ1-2,CASSMGAAYGYTF
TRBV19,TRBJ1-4,CASSTSAAEKLFF
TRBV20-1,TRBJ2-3,CSASGLAGGYPPDTQYF
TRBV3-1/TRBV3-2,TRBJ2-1,CASSQDPGRRWEQFF
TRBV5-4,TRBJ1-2,CASSLQGRHYGYTF
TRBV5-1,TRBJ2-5,CASSRTQGKETQYF
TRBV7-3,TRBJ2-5,CASSRQGSQETQYF
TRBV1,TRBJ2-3,CTSSQAENSNASRSGTDTQYF
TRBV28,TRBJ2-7,CASTRGSGGIGQYF
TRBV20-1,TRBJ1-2,CSASHFDYGYTF
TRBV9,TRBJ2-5,CASSPDRGQETQYF
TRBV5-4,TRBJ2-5,CASSLAQGLGETQYF
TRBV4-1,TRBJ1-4,CASRARGTVATNEKLFF
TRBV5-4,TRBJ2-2,CASSLTAAANTGELFF
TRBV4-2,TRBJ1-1,CASSKADQGQGTEAFF
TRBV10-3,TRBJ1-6,CAISETTGQYNSPLHF
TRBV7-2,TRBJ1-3,CASSLDPGESTIYF
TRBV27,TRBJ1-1,CASSSRGQGGTEAFF
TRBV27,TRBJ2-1,CASSLQSGLFYNEQFF
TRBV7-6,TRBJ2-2,CASSLSPGGNTGELFF
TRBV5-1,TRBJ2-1,CASSFIGEAYNEQFF
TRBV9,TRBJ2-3,CASSPDRDTQYF
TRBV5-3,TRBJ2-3,CARSSSPGPKGADTQYF
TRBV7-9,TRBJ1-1,CASSQATFNTEAFF
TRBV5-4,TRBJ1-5,CASSAGRSQPQHF
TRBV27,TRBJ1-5,CASSPIPGHSNQPQHF
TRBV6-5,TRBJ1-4,CASSPGGKLFF
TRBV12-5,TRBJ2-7,CASGLWSNEQYF
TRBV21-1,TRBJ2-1,CASTRGYNEQFF
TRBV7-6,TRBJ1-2,CASSRTGDGYTF
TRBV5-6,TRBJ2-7,CASSIGGGPGWYEQYF
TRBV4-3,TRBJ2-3,CASGLAGGGTDTQYF
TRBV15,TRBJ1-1,CATSRAGAWTEAFF
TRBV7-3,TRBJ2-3,CASSLMGAGSTDTQYF
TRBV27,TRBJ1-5,CASSLSGQGHPTQHF
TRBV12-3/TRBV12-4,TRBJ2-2,CASSSLAGELFF
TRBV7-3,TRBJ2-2,CASSSNGRGTNTGELFF
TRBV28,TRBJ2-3,CASRRTSTDTQYF